This passage covers 20 T cell receptor beta chains from one sample sequenced in a study of cytomegalovirus exposure and HLA in healthy donors. 60 Vbeta and 13 Jbeta primers were used in PCR. Repertoires were generated with immunoSEQ multiplex PCR, while TCRdb's copy carries only in-frame clones and drops some. The sample carries 160,000 or so clones, approximately 80% recorded once. Sequencing used PBMCs. Source of these receptors: a woman between 18 and 29 years old in good health and CMV-seronegative.

The rearrangement uses TRBV5-1 and TRBJ1-5; 7 bases are shared with TRBD1. V gave up 0 bases and J gave up 5 bases; unmatched junction bases: 2. Per germline, CDR1 SGHRS and CDR2 YFSETQ. The CDR3 consists of 14 residues. The CDR3 nucleotides are TGCGCCAGCAGCTTGGGACAGGGTTATCAGCCCCAGCATTTT. It encodes CASSLGQGYQPQHF. The full variable domain, completed using reference TRBV5-1 and TRBJ1-5, is KAGVTQTPRYLIKTRGQQVTLSCSPISGHRSVSWYQQTPGQGLQFLFEYFSETQRNKGNFPGRFSGRQFSNSRSEMNVSTLELGDSALYLCASSLGQGYQPQHFGDGTRLSIL.

The chain employs TRBV6-5 and TRBJ2-1; the D gene is possibly TRBD1 (6 bases). The CDR3 totals 15 residues. Germline values: CDR1 MNHEY, CDR2 SVGAGI. Trimming pared 3 bases from V and 10 bases from J, leaving 19 bases between. The CDR3 is CASSYYGGIRGEQFF. The CDR3 region has the DNA TGTGCCAGCAGTTATTATGGGGGCATCCGTGGGGAGCAGTTCTTC.

The chain has TRBV27 and TRBJ2-5, with D maybe TRBD1 (5 bases). This CDR3 comprises 15 residues. Germline values: CDR1 MNHEY, CDR2 SMNVEV (reference sequence). V shed 5 bases and J shed 5 bases, with 18 bases lying between them. The CDR3 sequence: CASSATGVRAETQYF. The DNA for the CDR3 is TGTGCCAGCAGTGCGACTGGTGTCAGGGCCGAGACCCAGTACTTC.

The rearrangement uses TRBV5-8 and TRBJ2-4, with a weak D call TRBD2 (6 bases). Germline V gene lookup returns CDR1 SGHTS and CDR2 YDEGEE. The CDR3 runs to 15 residues. Trimming stripped 3 bases from V and 0 bases from J, with 10 bases between. CDR3 nucleotide sequence: TGTGCCAGCAGCTGGGGACTGCTAGCCAAAAACATTCAGTACTTC. It specifies CASSWGLLAKNIQYF.

The chain is built from TRBV27 and TRBJ1-5, with TRBD1 matching 12 bases. Germline assignment: CDR1 MNHEY and CDR2 SMNVEV (reference sequence). The CDR3 loop spans 17 amino acids. The V and J ends lost 5 bases and 5 bases, in that order; junction bases with no gene match: 10. CDR3 nucleotides: TGTGCCAGCAGTCAGGGGACAGGGGGCTCATTTCATCAGCCCCAGCATTTT. The encoded protein is CASSQGTGGSFHQPQHF.

The chain couples TRBV6-5 to TRBJ1-1, with D perhaps matching TRBD1 (5 bases). Germline V CDR1 and CDR2: MNHEY, SVGAGI. The V gene lost 6 bases and the J gene lost 4 bases, with 18 bases spanning the gap. The CDR3 runs to 15 residues. The CDR3 loop is CASRRSLGGSTEAFF. CDR3 coding DNA: TGTGCCAGCAGAAGGTCCCTCGGGGGGAGCACTGAAGCTTTCTTT.

V gene TRBV6-1 combines with J gene TRBJ1-1; D might be TRBD1 (6 bases). Germline CDR1 and CDR2: MNHNS and SASEGT. The ends were cut back, 6 bases at V and 6 bases at J, with 14 bases in the middle. The CDR3 consists of 13 residues. The CDR3 loop is CASRSTGASEAFF. CDR3 in DNA: TGTGCCAGCAGGTCGACAGGTGCCTCTGAAGCTTTCTTT.

This sequence joins TRBV28 and TRBJ1-2; 8 positions agree with TRBD1. Germline assignment: CDR1 MDHEN and CDR2 SYDVKM. The length of the CDR3 is 15 residues. The ends lost 6 bases at V and 5 bases at J; junction bases unmatched: 11. The CDR3 protein is CASRNLGQGAYGYTF. The CDR3 DNA follows: TGTGCCAGCAGGAATCTTGGGCAGGGGGCGTATGGCTACACCTTC.

This chain uses TRBV6-1 with TRBJ1-5, with D unresolved. The CDR3 extends over 13 amino acids. V lost 4 bases and J 2 bases, leaving 6 bases between the germline ends. Germline V gene data show CDR1 as MNHNS and CDR2 as SASEGT. The CDR3 nucleotides read TGTGCCAGCAGTGTGTCAGGCAATCAGCCCCAGCATTTT. Its translation is CASSVSGNQPQHF.

In this sample, this clone turned up once. The chain combines TRBV20-1 with TRBJ2-5, with D possibly being TRBD2 (5 bases). The CDR3 sequence is 11 residues long. The germline gives CDR1 DFQATT, CDR2 SNEGSKA (reference sequence). V was shortened by 7 bases and J by 4 bases, with 10 bases between the two germline ends. CDR3 DNA: TGCAGTGACTCGAGGGTAGAGACCCAGTACTTC. Amino acid sequence: CSDSRVETQYF.

This chain connects TRBV7-9 to TRBJ2-5; the match to TRBD1 covers 7 bases. Per germline, CDR1 SEHNR and CDR2 FQNEAQ (reference sequence). The CDR3 spans 15 residues. Trimming at V came to 2 bases and at J to 5 bases, leaving 8 bases not matched to a gene. This chain's CDR3 is CASSLRPETGETQYF. The CDR3 DNA sequence: TGTGCCAGCAGCTTACGTCCAGAGACAGGGGAGACCCAGTACTTC.

The chain is built from TRBV5-6 and TRBJ2-5; TRBD1 matches 7 bases. Germline lookup yields CDR1 SGHDT and CDR2 YYEEEE. The CDR3 is 16 amino acids. J gave up 2 bases and V 2 bases, and 9 bases lay outside the gene matches. This chain's CDR3 is CASSFFVVQGQETQYF. As DNA, the CDR3 is TGTGCCAGCAGCTTTTTTGTTGTACAGGGGCAAGAGACCCAGTACTTC.

The rearrangement joins TRBV28 to TRBJ1-1; D is perhaps TRBD1 (6 bases). V lost 8 bases and J 6 bases, leaving 13 bases between the germline ends. The CDR3 sequence is 12 residues long. Germline V lookup: CDR1 MDHEN, CDR2 SYDVKM. CDR3 bases: TGTGCCAGCTCCAACAGGGTCTCTGAAGCTTTCTTT. This codes for CASSNRVSEAFF.

This clone was seen more than once but under ten times. The genes are TRBV10-3 and TRBJ2-1; 7 nucleotides match TRBD2. The CDR3 extends over 14 amino acids. Germline V gene lookup returns CDR1 ENHRY and CDR2 SYGVKD. V was pared by 0 bases and J by 8 bases, with 4 bases of the junction left unmatched. The CDR3 nucleotides read TGTGCCATCAGTGAGTCGGGGAGGGACCATGAGCAGTTCTTC. Protein sequence: CAISESGRDHEQFF.

This chain links TRBV5-1 with TRBJ1-1, with 10 nucleotides matching TRBD1. The CDR3 totals 15 residues. Germline V gene lookup returns CDR1 SGHRS and CDR2 YFSETQ. V was pared by 4 bases and J by 6 bases, with 9 bases of the junction left unmatched. The DNA for the CDR3 is TGCGCCAGCAGCCTTCCTCGGACAGGGGGTTCTGAAGCTTTCTTT. This gives the protein CASSLPRTGGSEAFF.

The chain combines TRBV11-3 with TRBJ2-7, with 10 nucleotides matching TRBD1. The V gene end was trimmed by 5 bases and the J gene end by 3 bases; junction bases not matched to a gene: 4. Germline V lookup: CDR1 SGHNT, CDR2 YENEEA. This CDR3 spans 14 amino acids. CDR3 in DNA: TGTGCCAGCAGCCCCCGGGACAGGGGCTACGAGCAGTACTTC. Translation gives CASSPRDRGYEQYF.

The rearrangement uses TRBV5-4 and TRBJ2-3; 10 nucleotides line up with TRBD2. The CDR3 length is 12 residues. The V gene end was trimmed by 4 bases and the J gene end by 12 bases; junction bases not matched to a gene: 5. Germline V gene data show CDR1 as SGHNT and CDR2 as YYREEE (reference sequence). The CDR3 coding sequence is TGTGCCAGCAGCGCCGGGACTAGCGACCAGTATTTT. Its protein product is CASSAGTSDQYF.

The CDR3 DNA reads as TGCGCCAGCAGCTCAGGGAACACTGAAGCTTTCTTT. Protein sequence: CASSSGNTEAFF. The V call is TRBV5-1, the J call TRBJ1-1, with D hard to call. The CDR3 is 12 amino acids. Between the trimmed V and J ends, which lost 3 bases and 1 base, there was a span of 4 bases. Germline lookup yields CDR1 SGHRS and CDR2 YFSETQ.

The chain joins TRBV28 to TRBJ2-4; tentatively, D is TRBD2 (6 bases). Germline-derived CDR1 and CDR2 are MDHEN and SYDVKM. Trimming stripped 8 bases from V and 1 base from J, with 12 bases between. The CDR3 is 14 amino acids. DNA of the CDR3: TGTGCCAGCCGGAGGAGGGTGGCCAAAAACATTCAGTACTTC. It yields the protein CASRRRVAKNIQYF.

In DNA, the CDR3 is TGTGCCAGCAGTGAATCAGGGGGCGCGGGAGAAAAACTGTTTTTT. It is translated as CASSESGGAGEKLFF. This chain links TRBV6-1 with TRBJ1-4; 8 bases map to TRBD1. Germline CDR1 MNHNS, CDR2 SASEGT. Trimming took 2 bases from V and 8 from J; bases not matched to a gene: 7. The CDR3 consists of 15 residues.